This T cell receptor (beta chain) comes out of a study of CD8+ T cells in alopecia areata. Study results and caveats: Among the top 100, expanded CD8+ clones were significantly decreased by tofacitinib, as was scalp clonality. Clonality was higher in lesional than normal scalp, especially in alopecia totalis/universalis. A great number of expanded lesional clones endured in scalp and blood during tofacitinib.

V lost 3 bases to trimming and J lost 15 bases; unmatched junction nucleotides: 10. The CDR3 totals 13 residues. The germline gives CDR1 LNHDA, CDR2 SQIVND (reference sequence). Comments on this clone: Its cognate antigen is unknown.

Treatment given: oral pan-JAK inhibitor, 5-10 mg twice daily. Researchers took lesional scalp punch biopsies and peripheral blood from people who were alopecia areata patients. cDNA serving as the sequencing template came from extracted, reverse transcribed RNA. Assay: immunoSEQ multiplex PCR; the TCRdb copy retains only in-frame clones and omits some. The sample includes roughly 5,100 clones, around 90% of them seen just once. This TCR came from a human donor with alopecia areata. The rearrangement uses TRBV19 and TRBJ1-5; 8 bases line up with TRBD1. The material sequenced was skin, taken at week 4, from a patient treated with tofacitinib. CDR3 in DNA: TGTGCCAGTAGTATTGACAGGGGAGCAGCCCCGCATTTT. It specifies CASSIDRGAAPHF.